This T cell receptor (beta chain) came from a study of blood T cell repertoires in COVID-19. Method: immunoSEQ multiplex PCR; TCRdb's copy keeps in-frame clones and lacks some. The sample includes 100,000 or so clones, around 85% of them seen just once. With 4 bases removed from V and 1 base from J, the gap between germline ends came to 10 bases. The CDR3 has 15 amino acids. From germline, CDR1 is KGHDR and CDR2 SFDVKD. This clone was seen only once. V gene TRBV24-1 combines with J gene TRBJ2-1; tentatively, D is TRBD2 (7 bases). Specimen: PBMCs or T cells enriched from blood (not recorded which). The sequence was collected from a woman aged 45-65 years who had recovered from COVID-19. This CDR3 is CATSDGGLSYNEQFF. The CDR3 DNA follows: TGTGCCACCAGTGACGGGGGGCTATCCTACAATGAGCAGTTCTTC.